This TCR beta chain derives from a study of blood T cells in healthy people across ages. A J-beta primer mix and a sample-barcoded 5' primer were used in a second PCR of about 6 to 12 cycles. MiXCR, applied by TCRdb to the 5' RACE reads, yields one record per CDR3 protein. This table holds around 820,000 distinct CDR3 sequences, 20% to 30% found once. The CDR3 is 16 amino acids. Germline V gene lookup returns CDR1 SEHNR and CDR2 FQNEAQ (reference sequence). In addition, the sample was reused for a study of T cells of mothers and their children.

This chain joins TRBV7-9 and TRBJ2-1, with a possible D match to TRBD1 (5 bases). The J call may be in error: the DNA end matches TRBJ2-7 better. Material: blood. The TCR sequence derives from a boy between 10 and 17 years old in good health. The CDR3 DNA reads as TGTGCCAGCAGCTCGAGAGACAGACTTACTCCCTACGAGCAGTACTTC. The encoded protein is CASSSRDRLTPYEQYF.